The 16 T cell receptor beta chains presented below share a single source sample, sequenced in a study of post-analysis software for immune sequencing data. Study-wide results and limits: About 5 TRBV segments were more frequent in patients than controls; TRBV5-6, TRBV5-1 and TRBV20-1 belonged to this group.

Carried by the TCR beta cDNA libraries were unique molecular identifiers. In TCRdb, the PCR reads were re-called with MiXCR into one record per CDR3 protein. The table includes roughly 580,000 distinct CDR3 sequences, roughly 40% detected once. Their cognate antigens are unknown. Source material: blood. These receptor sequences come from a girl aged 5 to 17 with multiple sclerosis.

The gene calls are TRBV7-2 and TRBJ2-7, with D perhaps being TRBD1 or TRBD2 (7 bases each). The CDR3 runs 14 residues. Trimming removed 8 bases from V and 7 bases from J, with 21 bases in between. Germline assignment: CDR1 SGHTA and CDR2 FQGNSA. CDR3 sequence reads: CASSLGRGQGEQYF. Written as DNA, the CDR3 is TGTGCCAGCTCCCTAGGGAGGGGGCAGGGAGAGCAGTACTTC.

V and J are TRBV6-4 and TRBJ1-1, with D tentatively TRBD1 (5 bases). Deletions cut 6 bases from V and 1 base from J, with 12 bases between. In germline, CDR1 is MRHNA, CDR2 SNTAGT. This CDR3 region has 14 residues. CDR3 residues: CASRIGGGNTEAFF. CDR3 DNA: TGTGCCAGCAGAATTGGGGGGGGGAACACTGAAGCTTTCTTT.

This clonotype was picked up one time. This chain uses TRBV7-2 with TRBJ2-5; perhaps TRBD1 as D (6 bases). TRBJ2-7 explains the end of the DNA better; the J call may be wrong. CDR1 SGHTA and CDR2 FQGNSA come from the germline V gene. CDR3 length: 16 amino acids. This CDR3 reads CASSPLDNREWYEQYF. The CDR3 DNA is TGTGCCAGCAGCCCCCTCGACAACAGGGAATGGTACGAGCAGTACTTC.

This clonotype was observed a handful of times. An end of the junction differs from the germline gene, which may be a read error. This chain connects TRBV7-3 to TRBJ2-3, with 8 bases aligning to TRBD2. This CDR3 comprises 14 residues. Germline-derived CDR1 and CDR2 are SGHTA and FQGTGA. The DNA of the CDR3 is TGTGCCAACAGCCCCACTAGCGGAACAGATACGCAGTATTTT. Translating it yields CANSPTSGTDTQYF. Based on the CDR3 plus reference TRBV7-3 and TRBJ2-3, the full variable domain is GAGVSQTPSNKVTEKGKYVELRCDPISGHTALYWYRQSLGQGPEFLIYFQGTGAADDSGLPNDRFFAVRPEGSVSTLKIQRTERGDSAVYLCANSPTSGTDTQYFGPGTRLTVL.

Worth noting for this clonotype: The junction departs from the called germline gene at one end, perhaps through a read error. CDR3 in amino acids: CAGSYAGSRYKEQFF. CDR3 nucleotide sequence: TGTGCCGGCAGTTACGCCGGGTCGAGATACAAAGAGCAGTTCTTC. This rearrangement joins TRBV6-5 to TRBJ2-1; the D is unclear. This CDR3 contains 15 residues. Germline V gene lookup returns CDR1 MNHEY and CDR2 SVGAGI.

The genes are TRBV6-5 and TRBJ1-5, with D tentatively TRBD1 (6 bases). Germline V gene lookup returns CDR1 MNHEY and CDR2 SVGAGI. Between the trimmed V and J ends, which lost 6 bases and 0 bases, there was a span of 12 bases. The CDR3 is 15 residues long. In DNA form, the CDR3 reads TGTGCCAGCAGGAGACAGGTTTATAGCAATCAGCCCCAGCATTTT. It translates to CASRRQVYSNQPQHF.

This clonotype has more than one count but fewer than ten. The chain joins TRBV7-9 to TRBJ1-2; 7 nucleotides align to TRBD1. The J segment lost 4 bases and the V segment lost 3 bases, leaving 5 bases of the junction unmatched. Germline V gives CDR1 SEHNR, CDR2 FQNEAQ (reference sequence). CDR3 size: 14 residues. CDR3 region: CASSFQDRSYGYTF. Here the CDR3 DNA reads TGTGCCAGCAGCTTCCAGGACAGGAGCTATGGCTACACCTTC.

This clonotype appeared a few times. CDR3 sequence: CASSHLTGRDEKLFF. The CDR3 DNA sequence: TGCGCCAGCAGCCACCTGACAGGGCGGGATGAAAAACTGTTTTTT. This chain links TRBV4-1 with TRBJ1-4, with 7 nucleotides matching TRBD1. The CDR3 contains 15 residues. The germline gives CDR1 MGHRA, CDR2 YSYEKL. V trimming: 3 bases; J trimming: 6 bases; junction bases outside the gene matches: 7.

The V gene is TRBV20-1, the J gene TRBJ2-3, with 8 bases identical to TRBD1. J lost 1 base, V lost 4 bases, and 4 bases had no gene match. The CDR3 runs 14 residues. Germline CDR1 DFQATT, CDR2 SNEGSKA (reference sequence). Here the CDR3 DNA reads TGCAGTGCTAAGGACAGGGCTCGCACAGATACGCAGTATTTT. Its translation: CSAKDRARTDTQYF.

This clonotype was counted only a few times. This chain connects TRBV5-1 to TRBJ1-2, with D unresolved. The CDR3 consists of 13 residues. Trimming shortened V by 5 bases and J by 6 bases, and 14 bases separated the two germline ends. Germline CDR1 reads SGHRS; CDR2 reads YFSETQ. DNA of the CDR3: TGCGCCAGCAGTTCCGGGCCAGGTGATGGCTACACCTTC. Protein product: CASSSGPGDGYTF.

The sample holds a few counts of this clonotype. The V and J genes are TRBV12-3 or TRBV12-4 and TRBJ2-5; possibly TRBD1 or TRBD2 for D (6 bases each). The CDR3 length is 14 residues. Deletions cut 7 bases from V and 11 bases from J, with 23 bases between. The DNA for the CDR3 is TGTGCCAGCACCCCAGGGGACTGGGGCCTCGGGCAGTACTTC. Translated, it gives CASTPGDWGLGQYF.

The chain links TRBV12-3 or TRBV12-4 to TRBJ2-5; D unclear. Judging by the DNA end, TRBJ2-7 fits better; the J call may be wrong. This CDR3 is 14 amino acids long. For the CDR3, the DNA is TGTGCCAGCAGTTTATCCCGACATCGCTACGAGCAGTACTTC. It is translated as CASSLSRHRYEQYF.

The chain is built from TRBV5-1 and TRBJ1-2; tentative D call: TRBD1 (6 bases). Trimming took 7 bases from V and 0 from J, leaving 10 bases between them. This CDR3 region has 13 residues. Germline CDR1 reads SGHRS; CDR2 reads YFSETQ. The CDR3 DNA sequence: TGCGCCAGCCAGGGGACGACTAACTATGGCTACACCTTC. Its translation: CASQGTTNYGYTF.

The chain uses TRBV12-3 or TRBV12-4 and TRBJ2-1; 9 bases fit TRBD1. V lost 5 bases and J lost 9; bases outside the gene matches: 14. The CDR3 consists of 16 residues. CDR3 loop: CASSLTRDREYSEQFF. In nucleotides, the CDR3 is TGTGCCAGCAGTCTCACCCGGGACAGGGAATATAGTGAGCAGTTCTTC.

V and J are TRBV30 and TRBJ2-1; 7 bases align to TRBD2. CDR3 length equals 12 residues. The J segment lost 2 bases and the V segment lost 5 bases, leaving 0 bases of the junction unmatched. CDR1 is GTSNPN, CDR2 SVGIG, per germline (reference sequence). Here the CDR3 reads CAWGRAYNEQFF. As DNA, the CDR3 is TGTGCCTGGGGGAGGGCCTACAATGAGCAGTTCTTC.

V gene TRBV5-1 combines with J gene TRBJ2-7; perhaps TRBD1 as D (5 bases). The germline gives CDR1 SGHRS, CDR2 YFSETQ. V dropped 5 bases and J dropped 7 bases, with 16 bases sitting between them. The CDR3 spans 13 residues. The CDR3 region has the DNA TGCGCCAGCAGGGTGGGGCACGAATATGAGCAGTACTTC. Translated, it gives CASRVGHEYEQYF.